Presented here are 2 T cell receptor beta chains from one specimen sequenced in a study of blood T cell repertoires in COVID-19. The repertoire was sequenced with immunoSEQ multiplex PCR; TCRdb's copy has only in-frame clones and lacks some. The table has fewer than 250,000 clones, around 80% seen once; the top ten hold 12%. Sequenced sample: peripheral blood. These receptors came from a woman between 40 and 55 years old with acute or convalescent COVID-19.

CDR3 sequence (DNA): TGTGCCAGCAGCTCAGCAGGGGGACAAGAGACCCAGTACTTC. Its translation: CASSSAGGQETQYF. This sequence joins TRBV11-2 and TRBJ2-5; 7 bases match TRBD1. Germline V gives CDR1 SGHAT, CDR2 FQNNGV. After removal of 4 bases from V and 2 bases from J, the junction contained 4 bases not matched to a gene. CDR3 length equals 14 residues.

V usage is TRBV29-1 and J usage is TRBJ2-5, with TRBD2 matching 7 bases. CDR3 length: 14 residues. Germline CDR1 reads SQVTM; CDR2 reads ANQGSEA. V trimming: 1 base; J trimming: 3 bases; junction bases outside the gene matches: 5. CDR3 sequence: CSVEGLAPKETQYF. The CDR3 DNA follows: TGCAGCGTTGAAGGACTAGCACCCAAAGAGACCCAGTACTTC.